The clone carrying this T cell receptor (beta chain) was observed at least ten times. What it recognizes is unknown. Stated time point: persistent/refractory GD, antithyroid drugs over 5 years with positive TRAb. Extracted RNA from PBMCs served as the source of the TCR library. A blood draw put approximately 9 milliliters of peripheral blood into EDTA tubes. This specimen belongs to a study of regulatory T cells in long-lasting Graves disease. Study-wide context: Over-5-year antithyroid drug use with positive TSH receptor antibodies defined persistent Graves' disease in the study. Study results and caveats: Persistent disease was characterized by preferential usage of TRBV28, TRBJ1-2 and TRBJ2-5. Among the persistent patients, fewer than 3,000 public clonotypes were shared, more than the 950 to 1,000 shared among new patients.

Building of the TCR beta libraries involved iRepertoire HTBI primers and Arm-PCR of CDR3 regions. From the multiplex PCR reads, TCRdb called clonotypes with MiXCR, one entry per CDR3 protein. The table has around 450,000 distinct CDR3 sequences, roughly 21% seen once. V gave up 6 bases and J gave up 1 base, with 10 bases separating them. This CDR3 comprises 13 residues. From germline, CDR1 is MNHNS and CDR2 SASEGT. Sequencing was performed on peripheral blood mononuclear cells (PBMCs), taken when the disease was refractory, from a patient treated with antithyroid drugs. J is TRBJ2-7 and V is TRBV6-1; tentatively, D is TRBD2 (6 bases). This receptor was obtained from a female donor with Graves disease. The CDR3 spells CASRRLGSYEQYF. The CDR3 DNA reads TGTGCCAGCAGACGACTAGGATCCTACGAGCAGTACTTC.